One sample yielded the 23 T cell receptor beta chains listed below, sequenced in a study of blood T cell repertoires in COVID-19. Sequenced by immunoSEQ multiplex PCR; TCRdb stores in-frame clones only, minus some. This table holds about 350,000 clones, 88% found once. Sequences were obtained from PBMCs or T cells enriched from blood (not recorded which). These receptors came from a woman aged 25 to 39 who had been exposed to COVID-19.

This clone was detected only once. The V call is TRBV3-1 (or the pseudogene TRBV3-2), the J call TRBJ2-3; 10 bases match TRBD2. Trimming took 6 bases from V and 5 from J; bases not matched to a gene: 14. Germline loops: CDR1 LGHDT, CDR2 YNNKEL (reference sequence). This CDR3 contains 17 residues. CDR3 DNA sequence: TGTGCCAGCAGGCAGTCGTTCCTAGCGGGAGCGGAAGATACGCAGTATTTT. This codes for CASRQSFLAGAEDTQYF.

This clone was observed a few times. The chain is built from TRBV4-2 and TRBJ1-2; TRBD1 is a possible D gene (5 bases). This CDR3 contains 15 residues. Trimming shortened V by 1 base and J by 6 bases, and 15 bases separated the two germline ends. CDR1 and CDR2 from the germline V gene are LGHNA and YNFKEQ. The CDR3 DNA follows: TGTGCCAGCAGCCAAGTATTTGGGGGGGGAAATGGCTACACCTTC. Translation gives CASSQVFGGGNGYTF.

J is TRBJ1-1 and V is TRBV9; unclear D gene. The ends were cut back, 0 bases at V and 4 bases at J, with 16 bases in the middle. This CDR3 is built from 16 residues. In germline, CDR1 is SGDLS, CDR2 YYNGEE. The CDR3 sequence: CASSVEGGRPSTEAFF. For the CDR3, the DNA is TGTGCCAGCAGCGTAGAAGGAGGCAGACCTTCCACTGAAGCTTTCTTT.

This chain connects TRBV16 to TRBJ2-7, with D maybe TRBD1 (6 bases). V was cut by 10 bases and J by 6 bases, with 16 bases left in between. Germline V gene sequence: CDR1 KGHSY, CDR2 FQNENV. The CDR3 sequence is 12 residues long. CDR3 loop: CATSWGRSEQYF. The CDR3 DNA reads as TGTGCCACCTCCTGGGGGCGTAGCGAGCAGTACTTC.

The gene calls are TRBV7-3 and TRBJ2-1, with TRBD1 identical over 8 bases. This CDR3 spans 15 amino acids. V was clipped by 1 base and J by 7 bases; unmatched bases: 6. Germline loops: CDR1 SGHTA, CDR2 FQGTGA. The CDR3 protein is CASSLNGQGLNEQFF. The CDR3 nucleotides are TGTGCCAGCAGCTTAAACGGACAGGGATTGAATGAGCAGTTCTTC.

In this sample, this clone turned up a few times. The chain employs TRBV5-1 and TRBJ1-6; TRBD1 is a possible D gene (6 bases). The CDR3 spans 15 residues. V was clipped by 4 bases and J by 2 bases, with 10 bases between them. Germline-derived CDR1 and CDR2 are SGHRS and YFSETQ. The CDR3 region is CASSTRGTYNSPLHF. In DNA form, the CDR3 reads TGCGCCAGCAGCACTAGGGGGACCTATAATTCACCCCTCCACTTT. Full variable domain (rest looked up from reference TRBV5-1 and TRBJ1-6): KAGVTQTPRYLIKTRGQQVTLSCSPISGHRSVSWYQQTPGQGLQFLFEYFSETQRNKGNFPGRFSGRQFSNSRSEMNVSTLELGDSALYLCASSTRGTYNSPLHFGNGTRLTVT.

V and J are TRBV18 and TRBJ1-5, with D possibly being TRBD1 (6 bases). CDR1 is KGHSH and CDR2 is LQKENI in the germline V gene. This CDR3 has 16 amino acids. V lost 4 bases and J 0 bases, leaving 13 bases between the germline ends. CDR3 loop: CASSLNRASSNQPQHF. The DNA for the CDR3 is TGTGCCAGCTCACTGAACAGGGCAAGTAGCAATCAGCCCCAGCATTTT.

The rearrangement uses TRBV5-1 and TRBJ2-2; tentatively, D is TRBD2 (5 bases). Germline CDR1 SGHRS, CDR2 YFSETQ. Trimming removed 3 bases from V and 2 bases from J, with 8 bases in between. The CDR3 sequence is 14 residues long. The CDR3 DNA is TGCGCCAGCAGCTGGCCGGGAAACACCGGGGAGCTGTTTTTT. Protein: CASSWPGNTGELFF.

This chain connects TRBV5-6 to TRBJ1-5; TRBD1 agrees at 9 bases. The CDR3 has 14 residues. V lost 4 bases and J lost 7; bases outside the gene matches: 6. Germline CDR1 and CDR2: SGHDT and YYEEEE. CDR3 in amino acids: CASSLTGGGQPQHF. The CDR3 nucleotides read TGTGCCAGCAGCCTCACAGGGGGCGGACAGCCCCAGCATTTT.

Only one count was recorded for this clone. This chain connects TRBV10-2 to TRBJ2-4; D possibly corresponds to TRBD1 (5 bases). V was cut by 2 bases and J by 2 bases, with 7 bases left in between. The CDR3 has 14 amino acids. From germline, CDR1 is WSHSY and CDR2 SAAADI. In nucleotides, the CDR3 is TGCGCCAGCAGTGAGGACAGCCCCAAAAACATTCAGTACTTC. It codes for CASSEDSPKNIQYF.

The rearrangement uses TRBV19 and TRBJ2-3, with TRBD2 matching 8 bases. This CDR3 has 14 amino acids. Losses at the gene ends were 6 bases for V and 0 bases for J; bases not matched to a gene: 2. CDR1 LNHDA and CDR2 SQIVND come from the germline V gene (reference sequence). The CDR3 protein is CASSGRASTDTQYF. DNA for the CDR3: TGTGCCAGTAGCGGGAGGGCCAGCACAGATACGCAGTATTTT. The full variable domain, completed using reference TRBV19 and TRBJ2-3, is DGGITQSPKYLFRKEGQNVTLSCEQNLNHDAMYWYRQDPGQGLRLIYYSQIVNDFQKGDIAEGYSVSREKKESFPLTVTSAQKNPTAFYLCASSGRASTDTQYFGPGTRLTVL.

The chain is built from TRBV4-2 and TRBJ1-2; TRBD1 matches at 8 bases. From germline, CDR1 is LGHNA and CDR2 YNFKEQ. This CDR3 has 15 residues. With 5 bases clipped from V and 4 bases from J, the junction kept 9 bases outside the gene matches. The CDR3 spells CASSDRQGSVYGYTF. Here the CDR3 DNA reads TGTGCCAGCAGCGATCGACAGGGGAGCGTCTATGGCTACACCTTC.

The chain has TRBV6-5 and TRBJ2-2, with 8 nucleotides matching TRBD2. V trimming: 5 bases; J trimming: 3 bases; junction bases outside the gene matches: 5. Germline V CDR1 and CDR2: MNHEY, SVGAGI. The CDR3 runs to 15 residues. The CDR3 is CASSMLAGYTGELFF. Written as DNA, the CDR3 is TGTGCCAGCAGTATGTTAGCGGGGTACACCGGGGAGCTGTTTTTT.

The CDR3 DNA follows: TGTGCCAGTACCCGGCAGGGGGGAAATGAGCAGTTCTTC. It codes for CASTRQGGNEQFF. V is TRBV19 and J is TRBJ2-1; possibly TRBD1 for D (7 bases). V lost 7 bases and J lost 7, with 14 bases in between. Germline V gives CDR1 LNHDA, CDR2 SQIVND (reference sequence). The CDR3 sequence is 13 residues long. The complete variable domain, with remaining parts taken from reference TRBV19 and TRBJ2-1, reads DGGITQSPKYLFRKEGQNVTLSCEQNLNHDAMYWYRQDPGQGLRLIYYSQIVNDFQKGDIAEGYSVSREKKESFPLTVTSAQKNPTAFYLCASTRQGGNEQFFGPGTRLTVL.

This rearrangement joins TRBV29-1 to TRBJ2-3; D not certain. The CDR3 sequence is 21 residues long. V shed 7 bases and J shed 1 base, with 36 bases lying between them. The V gene's germline CDR1 is SQVTM and CDR2 ANQGSEA. The CDR3 sequence: CSARDGSYHLLPALRTDTQYF. The CDR3 region has the DNA TGCAGCGCCCGCGACGGGTCTTATCATCTTCTGCCTGCCCTACGCACAGATACGCAGTATTTT.

The rearrangement joins TRBV28 to TRBJ2-7; D might be TRBD2 (5 bases). The V end lost 1 base, the J end lost 0 bases, and 7 bases lay between the germline ends. Germline V gives CDR1 MDHEN, CDR2 SYDVKM. The CDR3 covers 14 residues. The CDR3 loop reads CASSLSGSSYEQYF. The CDR3 nucleotides are TGTGCCAGCAGTTTATCGGGGTCCTCCTACGAGCAGTACTTC.

This chain links TRBV7-9 with TRBJ2-1; 9 bases fit TRBD2. CDR1 SEHNR and CDR2 FQNEAQ come from the germline V gene (reference sequence). V shed 5 bases, J shed 3 bases, and the junction held 11 bases outside the gene matches. The CDR3 is 17 residues long. The CDR3 bases are TGTGCCAGCAGCCGAGAGGGGTTAGCGGGAGACTACAATGAGCAGTTCTTC. This encodes CASSREGLAGDYNEQFF.

Here the CDR3 reads CASSDGWGLAGEPRTYNEQFF. As DNA, the CDR3 is TGTGCCAGCAGTGACGGGTGGGGACTAGCGGGAGAACCGCGCACCTACAATGAGCAGTTCTTC. The V call is TRBV2, the J call TRBJ2-1, with 14 nucleotides matching TRBD2. The CDR3 has 21 residues. The junction had 15 bases not matched to a gene; V was cut back by 3 bases and J by 2 bases. Per germline, CDR1 SNHLY and CDR2 FYNNEI.

About this clone itself: An end of the junction does not agree with germline; a read error may underlie this. The chain uses TRBV19 and TRBJ1-4, with D possibly matching TRBD1 (5 bases). CDR1 is LNHDA, CDR2 SQIVND, per germline (reference sequence). CDR3 size: 13 residues. The CDR3 region has the DNA TGTGCCAGTAGTATGGGCCTAGGGGTCGCCGGAGTTTTT. It translates to CASSMGLGVAGVF.

CDR3 region: CASSRTVVPDTQYF. CDR3 coding DNA: TGTGCCAGCAGCCGGACAGTTGTCCCAGATACGCAGTATTTT. The chain joins TRBV7-2 to TRBJ2-3, with a possible D match to TRBD1 (6 bases). Trimming pared 5 bases from V and 4 bases from J, leaving 13 bases between. The germline V gene has CDR1 SGHTA and CDR2 FQGNSA. This CDR3 has 14 residues.

The CDR3, as DNA: TGCGCCAGCAGCCAAGAGTGGATCCAAGGGGCCACAACAGATACGCAGTATTTT. Protein sequence: CASSQEWIQGATTDTQYF. This rearrangement joins TRBV4-1 to TRBJ2-3; tentative D call: TRBD1 (5 bases). The CDR3 is made up of 18 amino acids. Germline V gives CDR1 MGHRA, CDR2 YSYEKL. V was cut by 0 bases and J by 3 bases, with 19 bases left in between.

This sequence joins TRBV20-1 and TRBJ1-2, with TRBD1 identical over 8 bases. V was pared by 3 bases and J by 7 bases, with 10 bases of the junction left unmatched. The CDR3 sequence is 14 residues long. The germline V gene has CDR1 DFQATT and CDR2 SNEGSKA (reference sequence). The CDR3 protein is CSASPPGQVFGYTF. In DNA, the CDR3 is TGCAGTGCTAGTCCTCCGGGACAGGTGTTTGGCTACACCTTC.

The chain recombines TRBV5-6 with TRBJ1-1; no reliable D call. The V and J ends lost 4 bases and 4 bases respectively, with 17 bases between them. Germline loops: CDR1 SGHDT, CDR2 YYEEEE. CDR3 size: 15 residues. CDR3 region: CASSLPWGGSTEAFF. The CDR3 nucleotides are TGTGCCAGCAGCCTCCCCTGGGGAGGGAGCACTGAAGCTTTCTTT.